Listed below are T cell receptor beta chains from one sample, sequenced in a study of blood T cell repertoires in COVID-19. TCRdb keeps only in-frame clones here, not all; method: immunoSEQ multiplex PCR. The sample yields fewer than 350,000 clones, 65% to 90% seen once. The sequenced sample was PBMCs or T cells enriched from blood (not recorded which). These receptors came from a woman aged 40 to 50 with acute COVID-19. CDR3s include the opening cysteine and the closing phenylalanine or tryptophan. Each record gives: clone size, D gene, V gene, J gene, CDR3 DNA, CDR3 protein. D genes are given only for firm matches. Clone size is not always given. Where it is, it says once, few, many or a class for expanded clones.

size: .; D: .; V: TRBV7-9; J: TRBJ2-3; DNA: TGTGCCAGCAGCTCCGGGTATTCGACCACAGATACGCAGTATTTT; CDR3: CASSSGYSTTDTQYF
size: .; D: .; V: TRBV10-3; J: TRBJ1-5; DNA: TGTGCCATCAGTGAGTCTCTTGGTGGGGGCGCCAATCAGCCCCAGCATTTT; CDR3: CAISESLGGGANQPQHF
size: .; D: TRBD1; V: TRBV7-2; J: TRBJ1-3; DNA: TGTGCCAGCAGCTTAACGACAGGGACTGGAAACACCATATATTTT; CDR3: CASSLTTGTGNTIYF
size: .; D: .; V: TRBV19; J: TRBJ2-1; DNA: TGTGCCAGTAGTATAGATCTACTAGGTGGATTGATCTATGAGCAGTTCTTC; CDR3: CASSIDLLGGLIYEQFF
size: .; D: .; V: TRBV6-2/TRBV6-3; J: TRBJ1-2; DNA: TGTGCCAGCAGTTACTCTGCTACCCCCCGACGGGACTATGGCTACACCTTC; CDR3: CASSYSATPRRDYGYTF
size: once; D: TRBD1; V: TRBV5-1; J: TRBJ1-3; DNA: TGCGCCAGCAGCGCACAGGGGGCCGGTTCTGGAAACACCATATATTTT; CDR3: CASSAQGAGSGNTIYF
size: .; D: TRBD1; V: TRBV27; J: TRBJ1-2; DNA: TGTGCCAGCAGTTTTAGGCCCCCGGGACAGGGGTCGTACTATGGCTACACCTTC; CDR3: CASSFRPPGQGSYYGYTF
size: once; D: TRBD1; V: TRBV7-9; J: TRBJ1-6; DNA: TGTGCCAGCAGCCAGATCTGGACAGGGGGCAAAGTCTACTCACCCCTCCACTTT; CDR3: CASSQIWTGGKVYSPLHF
size: .; D: .; V: TRBV5-1; J: TRBJ2-5; DNA: TGCGCCAGCAGCTTGGGGACACCAATTCAAGAGACCCAGTACTTC; CDR3: CASSLGTPIQETQYF
size: .; D: TRBD1; V: TRBV7-2; J: TRBJ1-5; DNA: TGTGCCAGCAGCTTAGGGGCCGGACAGGGGGTTCATCAGCCCCAGCATTTT; CDR3: CASSLGAGQGVHQPQHF
size: few; D: TRBD1; V: TRBV5-4; J: TRBJ1-4; DNA: TGTGCCAGCAGCCGAGGACAGGGGGATGAAAAACTGTTTTTT; CDR3: CASSRGQGDEKLFF
size: .; D: .; V: TRBV28; J: TRBJ2-1; DNA: TGTGCCAGCAGGTGGCGGCAAAACAATGAGCAGTTCTTC; CDR3: CASRWRQNNEQFF
size: .; D: .; V: TRBV4-1; J: TRBJ1-2; DNA: TGCGCCAGCAGCCAACAGGCCCATCAGTTGGGCTACACCTTC; CDR3: CASSQQAHQLGYTF
size: .; D: .; V: TRBV20-1; J: TRBJ2-2; DNA: TGCAGTGCTAGTGGGGAGCTTCCCGGGGAGCTGTTTTTT; CDR3: CSASGELPGELFF
size: .; D: .; V: TRBV2; J: TRBJ1-2; DNA: TGTGCCAGCAGTGTAGGGACAACTAACTATGGCTACACCTTC; CDR3: CASSVGTTNYGYTF
size: .; D: .; V: TRBV27; J: TRBJ2-3; DNA: TGTGCCAGCAGTCTAGTGGATGGATATACGCAGTATTTT; CDR3: CASSLVDGYTQYF